The clone carrying this T cell receptor (beta chain) was seen only a few times. This sample was included in a study of T cells in Graves' hyperthyroidism and ophthalmopathy. Turning to the study itself: Peripheral blood was drawn at first diagnosis, prior to all treatment.

Amplification yielded TCR beta CDR3 regions, with RNA transcripts as the source. HTBI primers were the set used in a first-round RT-PCR of the TCR CDR3. TCRdb recomputed calls from the multiplex PCR reads with MiXCR, one row per CDR3 protein. The table lists 560,000 or so distinct CDR3 sequences, about 20% of them singletons. The CDR3 runs to 17 residues. Trimming cost V 2 bases and J 7 bases; bases outside gene matches: 11. Germline loops: CDR1 SGHRS, CDR2 YFSETQ. Sequencing used blood. The clonotype originates from a man aged 35 to 55 with Graves' ophthalmopathy. The rearrangement uses TRBV5-1 and TRBJ2-1; TRBD1 agrees at 11 bases. The CDR3 nucleotides read TGCGCCAGCAGCTTTGGTCTTGGGGGACAGGGGGGTAATGAGCAGTTCTTC. This encodes CASSFGLGGQGGNEQFF.